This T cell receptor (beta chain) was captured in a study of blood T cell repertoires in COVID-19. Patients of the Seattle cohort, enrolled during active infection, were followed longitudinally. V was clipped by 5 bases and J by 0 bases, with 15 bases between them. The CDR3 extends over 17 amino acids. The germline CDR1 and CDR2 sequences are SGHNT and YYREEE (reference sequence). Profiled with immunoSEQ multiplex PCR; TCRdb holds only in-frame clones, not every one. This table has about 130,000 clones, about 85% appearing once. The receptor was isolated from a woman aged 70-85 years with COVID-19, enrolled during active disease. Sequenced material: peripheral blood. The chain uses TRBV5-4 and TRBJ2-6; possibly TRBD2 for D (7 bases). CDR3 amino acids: CASSGGGQHSGANVLTF. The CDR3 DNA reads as TGTGCCAGCAGTGGGGGGGGACAACACTCTGGGGCCAACGTCCTGACTTTC.